This is a list of T cell receptor beta chains from one sample in a study of blood T cell repertoires in COVID-19. The method was immunoSEQ multiplex PCR; TCRdb's version includes in-frame clones alone and lacks a portion of them. Among some 190,000 clones listed, about 82% were seen once. Sequencing input: PBMCs or T cells enriched from blood (not recorded which). Receptors originate from a man between 35 and 55 years old with acute COVID-19. CDR3s include the opening cysteine and the closing phenylalanine or tryptophan. The order of the fields is CDR3 protein, CDR3 DNA, V gene, J gene, clone size, D gene. The D gene is left open where the match is weak. Clone size is stated in some rows and not others, as once, few, many or a class when expanded.

CASSAGGHYEQYF	TGTGCCAGCAGTGCGGGGGGCCATTACGAGCAGTACTTC	TRBV27	TRBJ2-7	-	TRBD2
CASSPIGGGMYF	TGTGCCAGCAGCCCCATTGGGGGCGGAATGTACTTC	TRBV11-2	TRBJ2-4	-	-
CASSLRSYEQYF	TGTGCCAGCAGCTTACGCTCCTACGAGCAGTACTTC	TRBV7-9	TRBJ2-7	few	-
CASSPSGELFF	TGTGCCAGCAGCCCTAGCGGGGAGCTGTTTTTT	TRBV12-3/TRBV12-4	TRBJ2-2	-	-
CATLRGTPTYNEQFF	TGTGCCACCCTAAGGGGTACGCCCACTTACAATGAGCAGTTCTTC	TRBV27	TRBJ2-1	once	-
CASSATQALGGNTIYF	TGTGCCAGCAGTGCGACCCAAGCGTTGGGTGGAAACACCATATATTTT	TRBV6-1	TRBJ1-3	-	-
CAIRKGAGYGYTF	TGTGCCATCAGGAAGGGGGCTGGCTATGGCTACACCTTC	TRBV10-3	TRBJ1-2	-	TRBD1
CASSFWTGGATGELFF	TGCGCCAGCAGTTTTTGGACAGGGGGCGCGACCGGGGAGCTGTTTTTT	TRBV5-1	TRBJ2-2	-	TRBD1
CATSDPRSGPGNEQFF	TGTGCCACCAGTGACCCCAGGAGCGGGCCGGGGAATGAGCAGTTCTTC	TRBV24-1	TRBJ2-1	-	-
CASSQRLAGFPYEQYF	TGTGCCAGCAGCCAAAGACTAGCGGGTTTTCCCTACGAGCAGTACTTC	TRBV14	TRBJ2-7	-	TRBD2
CASSETPSNQPQHF	TGTGCCAGCAGTGAGACACCTAGCAATCAGCCCCAGCATTTT	TRBV2	TRBJ1-5	-	-
CASSLDWTSGSGNEQFF	TGTGCTAGCAGCTTAGATTGGACTAGCGGGAGTGGTAATGAGCAGTTCTTC	TRBV7-7	TRBJ2-1	-	TRBD2
CASKVVTGQNNSPLHF	TGCGCCAGCAAAGTTGTGACGGGACAGAATAATTCACCCCTCCACTTT	TRBV10-1	TRBJ1-6	-	TRBD1
CASNSGVRSNQPQHF	TGTGCCAGTAATTCCGGGGTACGGAGCAATCAGCCCCAGCATTTT	TRBV19	TRBJ1-5	once	-
CSASQTTDTQYF	TGCAGTGCTAGTCAGACAACAGATACGCAGTATTTT	TRBV20-1	TRBJ2-3	-	-
CASSEQRENTGELFF	TGTGCCAGCAGTGAACAGCGGGAGAACACCGGGGAGCTGTTTTTT	TRBV6-1	TRBJ2-2	-	TRBD2
CASSSLAYSTDTQYF	TGTGCCAGCAGCTCCCTAGCGTATAGCACAGATACGCAGTATTTT	TRBV7-6	TRBJ2-3	-	-
CASSLPGTSGTEQYF	TGTGCCAGCAGCCTTCCCGGGACTAGCGGTACCGAGCAGTACTTC	TRBV4-2	TRBJ2-7	once	TRBD2
CASSGGQGSNYGYTF	TGTGCCAGCAGCGGCGGACAGGGGAGCAACTATGGCTACACCTTC	TRBV9	TRBJ1-2	-	TRBD1
CASSVTSGSTDTQYF	TGTGCCAGCAGTGTTACTAGCGGTAGCACAGATACGCAGTATTTT	TRBV6-4	TRBJ2-3	-	TRBD2
CASSQKWRPQHF	TGTGCCAGCAGCCAGAAATGGAGGCCCCAGCATTTT	TRBV3-1/TRBV3-2	TRBJ1-5	-	-
CASSFDRDGYGYTF	TGTGCCAGCAGCTTCGACAGGGACGGCTATGGCTACACCTTC	TRBV7-2	TRBJ1-2	-	TRBD1
CASSIGAGGAGGYTF	TGTGCCAGCAGTATAGGGGCAGGGGGCGCGGGAGGCTACACCTTC	TRBV28	TRBJ1-2	few	TRBD1
CASSLGAGPSNYGYTF	TGTGCCAGCAGTCTCGGAGCAGGGCCCTCTAACTATGGCTACACCTTC	TRBV27	TRBJ1-2	once	-
CASSRRRTSGGSTDTQYF	TGTGCCAGCAGCCGGAGAAGGACTAGCGGGGGCAGCACAGATACGCAGTATTTT	TRBV6-2/TRBV6-3	TRBJ2-3	-	TRBD2
CASSFRDSNSPLHF	TGCGCCAGCAGCTTCCGGGACAGTAATTCACCCCTCCACTTT	TRBV5-1	TRBJ1-6	-	TRBD1
CASRVGPGRDTEAFF	TGCGCCAGCAGGGTGGGCCCGGGAAGGGACACTGAAGCTTTCTTT	TRBV5-1	TRBJ1-1	-	-
CASSIGDSNEKLFF	TGTGCCAGTAGTATAGGGGACAGTAATGAAAAACTGTTTTTT	TRBV19	TRBJ1-4	many	TRBD1
CASILQAIAGNQETQYF	TGTGCCAGCATTCTTCAAGCGATAGCGGGAAATCAAGAGACCCAGTACTTC	TRBV27	TRBJ2-5	once	TRBD2
CASSQGPSGIKDTQYF	TGTGCCAGCAGCCAAGGTCCTAGCGGGATAAAAGATACGCAGTATTTT	TRBV3-1/TRBV3-2	TRBJ2-3	-	TRBD2
CASSQAGGRAREQFF	TGTGCCAGCAGCCAAGCGGGAGGGAGGGCCCGTGAGCAGTTCTTC	TRBV7-8	TRBJ2-1	-	TRBD2
CASSRLAESYEQYF	TGCGCCAGCAGCCGCCTAGCGGAGTCCTACGAGCAGTACTTC	TRBV4-1	TRBJ2-7	-	TRBD2
CASRPGTLSNQPQHF	TGTGCCAGCAGACCGGGGACACTTAGCAATCAGCCCCAGCATTTT	TRBV27	TRBJ1-5	-	-
CASAGYSNQPQHF	TGTGCCAGTGCAGGGTATAGCAATCAGCCCCAGCATTTT	TRBV2	TRBJ1-5	-	-
CASSLSRTSAVQEQFF	TGTGCCAGCAGCTTATCTCGGACTAGCGCCGTCCAGGAGCAGTTCTTC	TRBV7-8	TRBJ2-1	-	TRBD2
CASSIPFSGTANYGYTF	TGTGCCAGTAGTATCCCTTTCTCCGGGACAGCTAACTATGGCTACACCTTC	TRBV19	TRBJ1-2	-	TRBD1
CASSYLKTGAIFSSNQPQHF	TGTGCCAGCAGCTACCTCAAGACAGGGGCGATCTTCTCCAGCAATCAGCCCCAGCATTTT	TRBV21-1	TRBJ1-5	-	-
CASSPRQGSGELFF	TGTGCCAGTAGTCCGCGACAGGGGTCCGGGGAGCTGTTTTTT	TRBV19	TRBJ2-2	-	TRBD1
CASSPLGGRTDGQPQHF	TGTGCCAGTAGCCCTCTCGGGGGACGAACCGATGGGCAGCCCCAGCATTTT	TRBV19	TRBJ1-5	-	-
CASSFELYTGELFF	TGTGCCAGCAGTTTTGAACTTTACACCGGGGAGCTGTTTTTT	TRBV27	TRBJ2-2	few	-
CASSSRDSYSPLHF	TGTGCCAGCAGTTCCCGGGACAGCTATTCACCCCTCCACTTT	TRBV5-4	TRBJ1-6	-	TRBD1
CASSLGSDRPYGYTF	TGTGCCAGTAGCCTCGGGTCGGACAGGCCCTATGGCTACACCTTC	TRBV19	TRBJ1-2	-	TRBD1
CASSYSLEIQETQYF	TGTGCCAGCAGTTACTCGTTAGAGATACAAGAGACCCAGTACTTC	TRBV6-5	TRBJ2-5	-	-
CASSYSQGRNYGYTF	TGTGCCAGCAGTTACTCGCAGGGCCGAAACTATGGCTACACCTTC	TRBV6-6	TRBJ1-2	-	-
CASSPWGLAGEETQYF	TGTGCCAGTAGTCCATGGGGACTAGCGGGAGAAGAGACCCAGTACTTC	TRBV19	TRBJ2-5	-	TRBD2
CASSLNTDTQYF	TGTGCCAGTAGTCTAAACACAGATACGCAGTATTTT	TRBV19	TRBJ2-3	-	-
CASSEGTGGGGEKLFF	TGTGCCAGCAGTGAAGGGACAGGGGGCGGGGGTGAAAAACTGTTTTTT	TRBV25-1	TRBJ1-4	once	TRBD1
CASSQVGAGSDGYTF	TGCGCCAGCAGCCAAGTGGGGGCAGGGTCGGATGGCTACACCTTC	TRBV4-1	TRBJ1-2	-	-
CASSVGDTWQYF	TGTGCCAGCAGCGTGGGAGATACTTGGCAGTATTTT	TRBV9	TRBJ2-3	-	-
CASSYRGGNQPQHF	TGTGCCAGCAGTTACAGAGGGGGTAATCAGCCCCAGCATTTT	TRBV6-6	TRBJ1-5	-	-
CASSLGGQVEAFF	TGTGCCAGCAGCTTAGGGGGACAAGTTGAAGCTTTCTTT	TRBV7-9	TRBJ1-1	-	-
CASSLLGVDSNTEAFF	TGTGCCAGCAGCTTACTAGGGGTTGATTCGAACACTGAAGCTTTCTTT	TRBV7-2	TRBJ1-1	-	-